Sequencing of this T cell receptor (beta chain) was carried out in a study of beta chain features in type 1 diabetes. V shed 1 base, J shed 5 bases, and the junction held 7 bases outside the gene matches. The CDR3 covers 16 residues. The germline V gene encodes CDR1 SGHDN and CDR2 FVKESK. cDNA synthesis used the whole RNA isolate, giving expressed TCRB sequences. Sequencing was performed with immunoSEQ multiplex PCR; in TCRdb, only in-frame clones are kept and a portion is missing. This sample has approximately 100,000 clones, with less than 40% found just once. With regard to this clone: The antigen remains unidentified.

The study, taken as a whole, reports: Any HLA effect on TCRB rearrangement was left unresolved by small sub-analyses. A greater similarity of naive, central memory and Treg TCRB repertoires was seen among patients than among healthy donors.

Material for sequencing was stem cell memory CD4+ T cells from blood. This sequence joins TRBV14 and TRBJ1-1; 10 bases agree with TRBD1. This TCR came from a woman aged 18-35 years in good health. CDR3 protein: CASSQGFDRGRTEAFF. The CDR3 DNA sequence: TGTGCCAGCAGCCAAGGGTTTGACAGGGGGCGAACTGAAGCTTTCTTT.